Each of the 17 T cell receptor beta chains below was sequenced from the same sample in a study of blood T cell repertoires in COVID-19. Clones were read by immunoSEQ multiplex PCR, and TCRdb kept only the in-frame ones, dropping some. The data contain 80,000 to 100,000 clones, roughly 80% of them seen just once; the ten biggest clones take up approximately 11%. Sample: peripheral blood. Every receptor here comes from a man in his 70s with active or convalescent COVID-19.

The chain recombines TRBV6-2 or TRBV6-3 with TRBJ2-4; 7 nucleotides agree with TRBD1. The germline V gene encodes CDR1 MNHEY and CDR2 SVGEGT. The V and J ends lost 5 bases and 0 bases, in that order; junction bases with no gene match: 10. This CDR3 contains 17 residues. The CDR3 region has the DNA TGTGCCAGCAGTAAATCGACAGGGACGTTAGCCAAAAACATTCAGTACTTC. It yields the protein CASSKSTGTLAKNIQYF.

The J gene is TRBJ1-1, the V gene TRBV27, with unresolved D. Germline V gives CDR1 MNHEY, CDR2 SMNVEV (reference sequence). The V end was cut by 11 bases, the J end by 2 bases, with 6 bases between. The CDR3 extends over 10 amino acids. Here the CDR3 DNA reads TGTGCCTCAAATAACACTGAAGCTTTCTTT. Translation: CASNNTEAFF.

The chain links TRBV10-1 to TRBJ2-2, with D hard to call. The CDR3 has 13 amino acids. V was pared by 4 bases and J by 5 bases, with 8 bases between. Germline V gene sequence: CDR1 WNHNN, CDR2 SYGVQD (reference sequence). The CDR3 protein is CASSGPVTGELFF. The CDR3 nucleotides read TGCGCCAGCAGTGGCCCGGTTACCGGGGAGCTGTTTTTT.

This chain joins TRBV27 and TRBJ2-3, with D hard to call. The CDR3 spans 13 residues. Germline V gives CDR1 MNHEY, CDR2 SMNVEV (reference sequence). Trimming took off 4 bases at V and 2 bases at J, with 7 bases between the two ends. The CDR3 sequence is CASSYGNTDTQYF. DNA of the CDR3: TGTGCCAGCAGTTACGGTAACACAGATACGCAGTATTTT.

There are a few counts of this clone. J is TRBJ2-5 and V is TRBV9; TRBD2 agrees at 7 bases. Germline CDR1 SGDLS, CDR2 YYNGEE. CDR3 length: 15 residues. The J segment lost 2 bases and the V segment lost 1 base, leaving 5 bases of the junction unmatched. The CDR3 DNA sequence: TGTGCCAGCAGCGTATTCCCTAGCGGACAAGAGACCCAGTACTTC. It translates to CASSVFPSGQETQYF.

The chain employs TRBV29-1 and TRBJ2-2, with TRBD1 identical over 7 bases. The CDR3 sequence is 12 residues long. CDR1 and CDR2 (germline): SQVTM, ANQGSEA. J was trimmed by 7 bases and V by 7 bases; bases with no gene match: 6. The CDR3 is CSAQGQGGELFF. In DNA form, the CDR3 reads TGCAGCGCACAGGGGCAAGGCGGGGAGCTGTTTTTT.

The chain carries TRBV5-4 and TRBJ2-5; 8 bases agree with TRBD2. Trimming took 3 bases from V and 1 from J; bases not matched to a gene: 2. The CDR3 runs to 14 residues. CDR1 and CDR2 from the germline V gene are SGHNT and YYREEE (reference sequence). The CDR3 here is CASSYTSGQETQYF. In DNA, the CDR3 is TGTGCCAGCAGCTATACTAGCGGCCAAGAGACCCAGTACTTC.

This chain links TRBV5-5 with TRBJ2-3, with D possibly being TRBD2 (5 bases). The CDR3 sequence is 12 residues long. The germline CDR1 and CDR2 sequences are SGHKS and YYEKEE (reference sequence). V was pared by 1 base and J by 6 bases, with 6 bases between. The CDR3 nucleotides are TGTGCCAGCAGCTTGTCGGGGGATACGCAGTATTTT. It encodes CASSLSGDTQYF.

This chain uses TRBV6-5 with TRBJ2-1, with 10 nucleotides matching TRBD1. The J segment lost 6 bases and the V segment lost 4 bases, leaving 6 bases of the junction unmatched. Germline V gene lookup returns CDR1 MNHEY and CDR2 SVGAGI. The CDR3 sequence is 15 residues long. CDR3 loop: CASSSPGQGPNEQFF. CDR3 nucleotide sequence: TGTGCCAGCAGTTCCCCGGGACAGGGGCCCAATGAGCAGTTCTTC.

This sequence joins TRBV30 and TRBJ2-3, with 10 bases fitting TRBD2. Germline V gene sequence: CDR1 GTSNPN, CDR2 SVGIG (reference sequence). This CDR3 region has 13 residues. The trim removed 5 bases at V and 4 bases at J, leaving 3 bases unmatched. CDR3 residues: CAWPGLAPDTQYF. The CDR3 region has the DNA TGTGCCTGGCCGGGACTAGCGCCAGATACGCAGTATTTT.

The V gene is TRBV5-4, the J gene TRBJ2-5; the match to TRBD2 covers 9 bases. Trimming at V came to 1 base and at J to 3 bases, leaving 4 bases not matched to a gene. The CDR3 contains 15 residues. Germline V gives CDR1 SGHNT, CDR2 YYREEE (reference sequence). This chain's CDR3 is CASSLFSGGKETQYF. In nucleotides, the CDR3 is TGTGCCAGCAGCTTGTTTAGCGGGGGCAAAGAGACCCAGTACTTC. Filled out from reference TRBV5-4 and TRBJ2-5, the complete variable domain reads ETGVTQSPTHLIKTRGQQVTLRCSSQSGHNTVSWYQQALGQGPQFIFQYYREEENGRGNFPPRFSGLQFPNYSSELNVNALELDDSALYLCASSLFSGGKETQYFGPGTRLLVL.

In its sample, this clone was seen many times. A read error may produce the germline difference seen at one junction end. The genes are TRBV10-3 and TRBJ1-1; 9 bases match TRBD1. There are 15 residues in the CDR3. CDR1 is ENHRY and CDR2 is SYGVKD in the germline V gene. CDR3 sequence reads: CATGQGLYGNAEAFF. The CDR3 DNA is TGTGCCACCGGACAGGGGCTCTATGGGAACGCTGAAGCTTTCTTT.

The table lists this clone with a few counts. The J gene is TRBJ1-3, the V gene TRBV3-1 (or the pseudogene TRBV3-2); D is unclear. Germline V CDR1 and CDR2: LGHDT, YNNKEL (reference sequence). This CDR3 is built from 17 residues. Trimming removed 3 bases from V and 0 bases from J, with 15 bases in between. CDR3 sequence (DNA): TGTGCCAGCAGCCAGCGGGTCAACTCTTTCTCTGGAAACACCATATATTTT. Translation gives CASSQRVNSFSGNTIYF.

V gene TRBV12-5 combines with J gene TRBJ2-3; 8 bases agree with TRBD1. J gave up 5 bases and V 1 base, and 5 bases lay outside the gene matches. The CDR3 is 15 amino acids. The germline gives CDR1 LGHNT, CDR2 FRNRAP. CDR3 DNA sequence: TGTGCTAGTGGTTTGGGCAGGGGGCTTGGAGATACGCAGTATTTT. It yields the protein CASGLGRGLGDTQYF.

V and J are TRBV3-1 (or the pseudogene TRBV3-2) and TRBJ2-7; D possibly corresponds to TRBD1 (6 bases). Germline V gene data show CDR1 as LGHDT and CDR2 as YNNKEL (reference sequence). Between the trimmed V and J ends, which lost 6 bases and 7 bases, there was a span of 16 bases. The CDR3 consists of 13 residues. The CDR3 loop reads CASRAGTPIEQYF. The CDR3 DNA follows: TGTGCCAGCAGAGCCGGGACACCTATTGAGCAGTACTTC.

The chain links TRBV9 to TRBJ1-2; D is undetermined. Trimming removed 0 bases from V and 4 bases from J, with 10 bases in between. The CDR3 runs 14 residues. Germline CDR1 SGDLS, CDR2 YYNGEE. Written as DNA, the CDR3 is TGTGCCAGCAGCGTAGTCTACCTTGTCTATGGCTACACCTTC. As protein: CASSVVYLVYGYTF.

This clone has a handful of counts. The chain carries TRBV29-1 and TRBJ1-6; D is possibly TRBD1 (5 bases). The CDR3 has 13 amino acids. Germline CDR1 and CDR2: SQVTM and ANQGSEA. V was shortened by 6 bases and J by 6 bases, with 12 bases between the two germline ends. The CDR3 sequence is CSVSPGLNSPLHF. CDR3 coding DNA: TGCAGCGTGAGCCCAGGGCTTAATTCACCCCTCCACTTT.